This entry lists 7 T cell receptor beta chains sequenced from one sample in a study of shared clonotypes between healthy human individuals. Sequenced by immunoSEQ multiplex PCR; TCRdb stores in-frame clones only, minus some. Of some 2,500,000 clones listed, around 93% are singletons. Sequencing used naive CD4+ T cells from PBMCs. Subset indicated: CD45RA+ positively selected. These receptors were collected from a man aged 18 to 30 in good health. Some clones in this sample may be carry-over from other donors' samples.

The CDR3 DNA is TGTGCCAGCAGTTTATCTGTCCGGGGCTCCTACGAGCAGTACTTC. It specifies CASSLSVRGSYEQYF. The chain recombines TRBV27 with TRBJ2-7; D perhaps matches TRBD2 (5 bases). Germline assignment: CDR1 MNHEY and CDR2 SMNVEV (reference sequence). This CDR3 comprises 15 residues. V dropped 0 bases and J dropped 0 bases, with 9 bases sitting between them.

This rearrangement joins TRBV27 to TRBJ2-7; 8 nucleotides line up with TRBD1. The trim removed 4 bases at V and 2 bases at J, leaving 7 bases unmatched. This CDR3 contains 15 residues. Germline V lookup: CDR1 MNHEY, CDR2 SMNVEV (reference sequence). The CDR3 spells CASSSLKQGAYEQYF. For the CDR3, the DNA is TGTGCCAGCAGTTCTTTGAAACAGGGGGCCTACGAGCAGTACTTC.

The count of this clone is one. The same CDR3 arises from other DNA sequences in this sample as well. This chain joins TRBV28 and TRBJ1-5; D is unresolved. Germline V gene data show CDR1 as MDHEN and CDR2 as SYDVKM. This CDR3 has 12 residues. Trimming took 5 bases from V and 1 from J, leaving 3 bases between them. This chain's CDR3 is CASSESNQPQHF. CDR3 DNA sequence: TGTGCCAGCAGTGAGAGCAATCAGCCCCAGCATTTT.

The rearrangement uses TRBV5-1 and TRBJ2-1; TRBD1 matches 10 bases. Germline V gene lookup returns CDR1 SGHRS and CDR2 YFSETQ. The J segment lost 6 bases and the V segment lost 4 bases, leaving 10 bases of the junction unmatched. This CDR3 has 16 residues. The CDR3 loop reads CASSTNTGTGVNEQFF. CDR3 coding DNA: TGCGCCAGCAGCACGAATACCGGGACAGGGGTCAATGAGCAGTTCTTC.

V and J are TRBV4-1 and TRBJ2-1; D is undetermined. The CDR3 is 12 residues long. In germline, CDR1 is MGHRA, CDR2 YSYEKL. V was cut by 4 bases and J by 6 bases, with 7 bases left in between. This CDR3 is CASSPTSNEQFF. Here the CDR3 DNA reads TGCGCCAGCAGCCCTACGAGCAATGAGCAGTTCTTC.

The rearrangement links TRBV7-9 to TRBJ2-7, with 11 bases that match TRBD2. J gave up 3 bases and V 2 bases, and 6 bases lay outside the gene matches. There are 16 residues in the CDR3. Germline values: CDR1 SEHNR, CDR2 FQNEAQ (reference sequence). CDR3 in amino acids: CASSLQPSGRYYEQYF. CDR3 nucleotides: TGTGCCAGCAGCTTACAGCCTAGCGGGAGGTACTACGAGCAGTACTTC.

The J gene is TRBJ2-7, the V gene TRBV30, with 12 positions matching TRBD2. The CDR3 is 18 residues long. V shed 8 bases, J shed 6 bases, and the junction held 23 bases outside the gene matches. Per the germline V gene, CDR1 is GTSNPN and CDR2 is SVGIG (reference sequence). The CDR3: CALLGGRHVLAGGSEQYF. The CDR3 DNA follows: TGTGCCCTGCTCGGTGGGCGGCACGTACTAGCGGGAGGCAGCGAGCAGTACTTC.